The T cell receptor (beta chain) under discussion was sequenced for a study of cytotoxic CD8 clonotypes in ibrutinib-treated CLL. Overall study: Researchers reported about a dozen relapsed/refractory and about 15 treatment-naive patients, around 17 of them IGHV unmutated. Among responders, roughly 25 were partial and 2 complete; after median approximately 68 months, about 15 stayed remitted and some twelve progressed.

The V segment lost 5 bases and the J segment 8 bases; nucleotides outside the gene matches: 6. The length of the CDR3 is 14 residues. Germline values: CDR1 SGHTA, CDR2 FQGNSA. As concerns this clone: Its antigen is unidentified.

Overall study results and limits: Ibrutinib response saw clonality rise, and progression saw it return toward baseline.

The method was immunoSEQ multiplex PCR; TCRdb's version includes in-frame clones alone and lacks a portion of them. Found here are tens of thousands of clones, 80% of them singletons; the top ten hold less than 9%. The rearrangement uses TRBV7-2 and TRBJ1-4; TRBD1 aligns across 9 bases. The sequencing used PBMCs, collected at disease progression, from a patient treated with ibrutinib. The clonotype was recovered from a human donor with chronic lymphocytic leukemia. CDR3 region: CASSLDRGREKLFF. CDR3 in DNA: TGTGCCAGCAGCCTCGACAGGGGGAGAGAAAAACTGTTTTTT.